This T cell receptor (beta chain) emerged from a study of beta chain features in type 1 diabetes. General study points: Type 1 diabetes patients had fewer VDJ junction insertions and more deletions. Researchers cautioned that cDNA sequencing could over-represent cells with high TCR expression.

The sequenced template was cDNA made from the entire isolated RNA. TCRdb keeps only in-frame clones here, not all; method: immunoSEQ multiplex PCR. The table includes roughly 450,000 clones, 11% to 15% detected once. Per the germline V gene, CDR1 is SQVTM and CDR2 is ANQGSEA. After removal of 2 bases from V and 1 base from J, the junction contained 4 bases not matched to a gene. The CDR3 has 15 residues. Cells sorted by CD45RO/CCR7/CD25/CD127/CD95/CD27 comprised CD4+ naive, central memory, regulatory and stem cell-like memory cells. Comments on this clone: Its antigen is not known. Other DNA variants within this sample encode the same CDR3.

The TCR originated in a young man in good health. V gene TRBV29-1 combines with J gene TRBJ2-3; 9 bases line up with TRBD2. The material sequenced was naive CD4+ T cells from blood. CDR3 amino acids: CSVERRTSGTDTQYF. In DNA form, the CDR3 reads TGCAGCGTTGAACGGCGGACTAGCGGCACAGATACGCAGTATTTT.